Presented here are 27 T cell receptor beta chains from one specimen sequenced in a study of T cells after yellow fever vaccination. Each CDR3 protein is one row after TCRdb ran MiXCR on the 5' RACE reads. The sample has 25,000 to 35,000 distinct CDR3 sequences, 3.5% to 5% seen once. Source: CD8+ T cells sorted from PBMCs, taken 5 days after the yellow fever booster vaccination. These receptors originate from a man younger than 45 who received the YFV17D yellow fever vaccine.

This clonotype was seen at least ten times. This chain uses TRBV29-1 with TRBJ2-5; D is ambiguous. Trimming took off 8 bases at V and 3 bases at J, with 10 bases between the two ends. CDR1 and CDR2 from the germline V gene are SQVTM and ANQGSEA. The CDR3 length is 11 residues. CDR3 coding DNA: TGCAGCCACCCTGCTGAAGAGACCCAGTACTTC. Residues: CSHPAEETQYF.

Relative to its sample, this clonotype is medium-sized. This sequence joins TRBV4-1 and TRBJ2-1, with 9 positions matching TRBD2. Germline V gives CDR1 MGHRA, CDR2 YSYEKL. Trimming removed 4 bases from V and 6 bases from J; junction bases left unmatched: 13. The CDR3 runs 17 residues. DNA for the CDR3: TGCGCCAGCAGCCGGAAGACTAGCGGTCAGCTAACCAATGAGCAGTTCTTC. This gives the protein CASSRKTSGQLTNEQFF.

This clonotype was counted at least ten times. CDR3 coding DNA: TGTGCCAGCTCACCAGGAGGGACCGGGGAGCTGTTTTTT. Its protein is CASSPGGTGELFF. The chain recombines TRBV18 with TRBJ2-2, with a tentative D call TRBD2 (6 bases). The CDR3 consists of 13 residues. Germline CDR1 is KGHSH and CDR2 is LQKENI. Trimming removed 2 bases at V and 5 bases at J, with 6 bases between. The full variable domain, with the rest looked up from reference TRBV18 and TRBJ2-2, is NAGVMQNPRHLVRRRGQEARLRCSPMKGHSHVYWYRQLPEEGLKFMVYLQKENIIDESGMPKERFSAEFPKEGPSILRIQQVVRGDSAAYFCASSPGGTGELFFGEGSRLTVL.

At least ten counts were recorded for this clonotype. The chain combines TRBV4-3 with TRBJ2-1; TRBD1 matches at 7 bases. Unmatched junction bases numbered 8, after V lost 2 bases and J lost 4 bases. In germline, CDR1 is LGHNA, CDR2 YSLEER. The CDR3 runs to 16 residues. As DNA, the CDR3 is TGCGCCAGCAGCCAAAAAACCGGGACAGTGTACAATGAGCAGTTCTTC. Translated: CASSQKTGTVYNEQFF.

This clonotype was seen repeatedly, ten times or more. This chain connects TRBV7-6 to TRBJ2-1, with D hard to call. The CDR3 sequence is 13 residues long. Between the trimmed V and J ends, which lost 4 bases and 2 bases, there was a span of 6 bases. From germline, CDR1 is SGHVS and CDR2 FNYEAQ. For the CDR3, the DNA is TGTGCCAGCAGCTCCGCCCCCTACAATGAGCAGTTCTTC. Translation gives CASSSAPYNEQFF.

This clonotype has ten or more counts. The rearrangement joins TRBV7-9 to TRBJ1-3; possible D gene TRBD1, 5 bases. The CDR3 has 12 residues. Per the germline V gene, CDR1 is SEHNR and CDR2 is FQNEAQ (reference sequence). Trimming removed 5 bases at V and 3 bases at J, with 5 bases between. The CDR3 DNA reads as TGTGCCAGCAGCACAGGTGGAAACACCATATATTTT. This encodes CASSTGGNTIYF.

This clonotype was observed many times. The J gene is TRBJ2-1, the V gene TRBV13; the D gene is possibly TRBD1 (5 bases). The CDR3 spans 14 residues. Deletions cut 7 bases from V and 4 bases from J, with 14 bases between. Germline V gene sequence: CDR1 PRHDT, CDR2 FYEKMQ (reference sequence). DNA of the CDR3: TGTGCCAGCACCCATGGACAATCATACAATGAGCAGTTCTTC. It codes for CASTHGQSYNEQFF.

Regarding this clonotype: A single base separates this from a much larger clone, so it may be a read error. This chain uses TRBV24-1 with TRBJ2-1; D possibly corresponds to TRBD2 (6 bases). The CDR3 is 17 residues long. Trimming cost V 2 bases and J 5 bases, with 18 bases left between them. Per germline, CDR1 KGHDR and CDR2 SFDVKD. In DNA, the CDR3 is TGTGCCACCAGTGATTCCCCCGGGACTGGCGTAAACAATGAGCAGTTCTTC. Amino acid sequence: CATSDSPGTGVNNEQFF.

The table lists this clonotype with many counts. J is TRBJ1-1 and V is TRBV20-1, with no clear D. The germline CDR1 and CDR2 sequences are DFQATT and SNEGSKA (reference sequence). The CDR3 consists of 12 residues. V shed 7 bases and J shed 3 bases, with 12 bases lying between them. The CDR3 nucleotides are TGCAGTGTTTTCCGAGGGTACACTGAAGCTTTCTTT. This translates into CSVFRGYTEAFF.

The chain recombines TRBV24-1 with TRBJ2-1; 9 bases are a match to TRBD2. Germline CDR1 is KGHDR and CDR2 is SFDVKD. J gave up 6 bases and V 9 bases, and 29 bases lay outside the gene matches. The CDR3 covers 21 residues. The CDR3 DNA sequence: TGTGCCACCTTTTATTTGAAGGCCGGTGGTAAGGGGACTAGCTTGATCAATGAGCAGTTCTTC. Translated, it gives CATFYLKAGGKGTSLINEQFF.

At least ten counts were recorded for this clonotype. V and J are TRBV5-4 and TRBJ2-3, with D possibly being TRBD1 (6 bases). Looked up from germline, CDR1 is SGHNT and CDR2 is YYREEE (reference sequence). Trimming cost V 1 base and J 2 bases, with 14 bases left between them. This CDR3 contains 16 residues. The CDR3: CASSLFAGVLTDTQYF. CDR3 in DNA: TGTGCCAGCAGCTTGTTTGCAGGGGTCCTCACAGATACGCAGTATTTT.

This clonotype was observed at least ten times. Here the CDR3 reads CASSLIPYEQYF. The CDR3 coding sequence is TGTGCCAGCAGCTTAATTCCCTACGAGCAGTACTTC. This chain uses TRBV7-2 with TRBJ2-7, with D uncertain. Germline-derived CDR1 and CDR2 are SGHTA and FQGNSA. The germline V and J ends were trimmed by 2 bases and 2 bases, with 4 bases remaining between them. The CDR3 has 12 residues.

This clonotype was observed at least ten times. This chain links TRBV19 with TRBJ2-7, with D possibly matching TRBD1 (6 bases). V was pared by 3 bases and J by 3 bases, with 12 bases between. The CDR3 runs to 14 residues. Germline V CDR1 and CDR2: LNHDA, SQIVND (reference sequence). CDR3 in DNA: TGTGCCAGTAGTATTGGCGACAGGAGCTACGAGCAGTACTTC. Protein: CASSIGDRSYEQYF.

This clonotype was seen repeatedly, ten times or more. The rearrangement joins TRBV27 to TRBJ2-1; 7 bases align to TRBD2. Trimming removed 3 bases from V and 10 bases from J; junction bases left unmatched: 15. Looked up from germline, CDR1 is MNHEY and CDR2 is SMNVEV (reference sequence). The CDR3 consists of 16 residues. CDR3 nucleotides: TGTGCCAGCAGTTTCCAGGGACCGGGATGGGGGGGGGAGCAGTTCTTC. This gives the protein CASSFQGPGWGGEQFF.

This clonotype appeared many times. This chain joins TRBV10-3 and TRBJ2-1; TRBD2 matches 7 bases. The CDR3 spans 14 residues. J gave up 1 base and V 7 bases, and 4 bases lay outside the gene matches. Per the germline V gene, CDR1 is ENHRY and CDR2 is SYGVKD. DNA of the CDR3: TGTGCCATCAAACCGGGAGGTTCCTACAATGAGCAGTTCTTC. As protein: CAIKPGGSYNEQFF.

This clonotype came up many times. This rearrangement joins TRBV9 to TRBJ1-3; TRBD1 agrees at 11 bases. J gave up 4 bases and V 0 bases, and 15 bases lay outside the gene matches. In germline, CDR1 is SGDLS, CDR2 YYNGEE. CDR3 size: 20 residues. The CDR3 region has the DNA TGTGCCAGCAGCGTAGTTGAATCTACGGACAGGGGGCGACTAGGAAACACCATATATTTT. Translating it yields CASSVVESTDRGRLGNTIYF.

This clonotype was seen many times. CDR3 protein: CSVEDPWRANNEQFF. The CDR3 DNA reads TGCAGCGTTGAAGATCCATGGAGAGCAAACAATGAGCAGTTCTTC. The V and J genes are TRBV29-1 and TRBJ2-1, with unresolved D. CDR3 length equals 15 residues. V lost 0 bases and J 5 bases, leaving 14 bases between the germline ends. CDR1 and CDR2 (germline): SQVTM, ANQGSEA.

The table lists this clonotype with many counts. The rearrangement uses TRBV4-3 and TRBJ2-5, with a tentative D call TRBD2 (6 bases). The CDR3 is 13 amino acids. V was pared by 4 bases and J by 2 bases, with 8 bases between. Germline V gives CDR1 LGHNA, CDR2 YSLEER. CDR3 loop: CASSRGLQETQYF. CDR3 DNA: TGCGCCAGCAGCCGGGGACTGCAAGAGACCCAGTACTTC.

The sample holds many counts of this clonotype. CDR3 protein: CSVGLADPYNEQFF. DNA for the CDR3: TGCAGCGTTGGACTAGCGGACCCATACAATGAGCAGTTCTTC. The genes are TRBV29-1 and TRBJ2-1; TRBD2 matches at 9 bases. In germline, CDR1 is SQVTM, CDR2 ANQGSEA. The CDR3 length is 14 residues. Trimming removed 4 bases from V and 4 bases from J; junction bases left unmatched: 5.

With regard to this clonotype: This may arise from a read error, as a much more abundant clone is one base away. The J gene is TRBJ2-7, the V gene TRBV2, with 14 positions matching TRBD2. CDR3 size: 15 residues. Trimming took 6 bases from V and 3 from J; bases not matched to a gene: 4. Germline loops: CDR1 SNHLY, CDR2 FYNNEI. The CDR3 is CASRGTSGSFYEQYF. The CDR3 DNA reads TGTGCCAGCAGAGGGACTAGCGGGAGTTTCTACGAGCAGTACTTC.

This clonotype occurred many times. This chain joins TRBV29-1 and TRBJ2-1, with 11 bases fitting TRBD2. This CDR3 is built from 13 residues. Germline values: CDR1 SQVTM, CDR2 ANQGSEA. Trimming removed 7 bases from V and 8 bases from J; junction bases left unmatched: 7. The CDR3 loop reads CSATSGSGYEQFF. The CDR3 DNA reads TGCAGCGCAACTAGCGGGAGTGGGTATGAGCAGTTCTTC.

Ten or more counts support this clonotype. For the CDR3, the DNA is TGCGCCAGCAGCCAAGCGGCAGGGGCCTCCGAGCAGTACTTC. Translated: CASSQAAGASEQYF. This chain connects TRBV4-3 to TRBJ2-7, with a weak D call TRBD1 (6 bases). CDR3 length equals 14 residues. CDR1 is LGHNA and CDR2 is YSLEER in the germline V gene. The V end was cut by 1 base, the J end by 6 bases, with 13 bases between.

In this sample, this clonotype turned up many times. The J gene is TRBJ2-3, the V gene TRBV12-3 or TRBV12-4, with TRBD2 identical over 10 bases. J was trimmed by 6 bases and V by 7 bases; bases with no gene match: 16. This CDR3 contains 17 residues. The CDR3 sequence is CASTSYPTSGKADTQYF. The DNA of the CDR3 is TGTGCCAGCACCTCCTACCCCACTAGCGGGAAGGCGGATACGCAGTATTTT.

This clonotype was detected ten times or more. The CDR3 loop reads CTQRGSVDTQYF. The CDR3 DNA follows: TGCACCCAGAGAGGGAGTGTAGATACGCAGTATTTT. J is TRBJ2-3 and V is TRBV20-1, with D perhaps TRBD2 (5 bases). CDR3 length: 12 residues. Germline V gene lookup returns CDR1 DFQATT and CDR2 SNEGSKA (reference sequence).

There are many counts of this clonotype. V gene TRBV7-9 combines with J gene TRBJ2-1; TRBD1 might be the D (6 bases). The CDR3 length is 13 residues. V dropped 10 bases and J dropped 3 bases, with 13 bases sitting between them. The V gene's germline CDR1 is SEHNR and CDR2 FQNEAQ (reference sequence). In DNA, the CDR3 is TGTGCCATTCCCGACAGGATCTACAATGAGCAGTTCTTC. This codes for CAIPDRIYNEQFF.

Ten or more counts support this clonotype. In DNA, the CDR3 is TGTGCCAGCAGCTTAGACGACTGGCTCTCCTACGAGCAGTACTTC. Protein product: CASSLDDWLSYEQYF. The chain couples TRBV11-2 to TRBJ2-7; no clear D gene. The germline V and J ends were trimmed by 0 bases and 0 bases, with 9 bases remaining between them. CDR3 size: 15 residues. The germline V gene has CDR1 SGHAT and CDR2 FQNNGV.

The table lists this clonotype with a few counts. Written as DNA, the CDR3 is TGTGCCTGGAGTCCAGGACAGACTTACGAGCAGTACTTC. It translates to CAWSPGQTYEQYF. V gene TRBV30 combines with J gene TRBJ2-7; possibly TRBD1 for D (6 bases). From germline, CDR1 is GTSNPN and CDR2 SVGIG (reference sequence). The V end lost 2 bases, the J end lost 4 bases, and 12 bases lay between the germline ends. There are 13 residues in the CDR3.